The present entry profiles one T cell receptor beta chain with its context. In the original workflow: From reference gene primer amplification, estimates of nucleated cell counts were derived. Generated by immunoSEQ multiplex PCR, the TCRdb table keeps only in-frame clones and is missing some. The D gene and trimming were derived from the DNA, and the V and J assignments and clone size from that table. The sample consists of approximately 430,000 clones, roughly 89% of them appearing once. The entry originates in a study of blood T cell repertoires in COVID-19. Background on the study: The origin of the acute and convalescent COVID-19 samples was the United States, Italy and Spain.

Germline V CDR1 and CDR2: LNHDA, SQIVND (reference sequence). V was pared by 3 bases and J by 6 bases, with 12 bases between. CDR3 length: 14 residues. Specimen: peripheral blood. This clonotype originated in a woman aged 30 to 39 with active or convalescent COVID-19. The rearrangement uses TRBV19 and TRBJ2-1, with D uncertain. The CDR3 protein is CASSIERFANEQFF. The CDR3 region has the DNA TGTGCCAGTAGTATTGAGCGATTTGCCAATGAGCAGTTCTTC.